This T cell receptor (beta chain) appears in the sequencing data of a study of post-analysis software for immune sequencing data (dated by TCRdb to 2013 to 2016). Broadly, across the study: The recorded disease courses included relapsing-remitting, secondary progressive and progressive-relapsing multiple sclerosis, and some patients had no subtype annotation. Patient repertoires were compared against ten to twelve previously published healthy control repertoires from donors aged roughly 6 to 27 years. A subset of samples was prepared in parallel using single-end sample barcoding, then pooled and co-amplified after Illumina adapter ligation. The study at large found these results: The multiple sclerosis patient group was slightly younger than the control group. Significantly higher frequencies in patients than in controls were found for five or six TRBV segments, including TRBV5-6, TRBV5-1 and TRBV20-1. Strong co-clustering of samples prepared in the same batch was shown by direct clustering with F measure, prompting a batch-effect correction. Compared with controls, multiple sclerosis patients had significantly lower normalized Chao1 diversity, a finding suggesting substantial peripheral T-cell clonal expansion.

This clonotype was seen only a few times. Its antigen remains undetermined. Base-call qualities are not available, and no considerably larger clone is one nucleotide away. CDR3 length: 13 amino acids, cysteine to phenylalanine. Solely the CDR3 DNA is kept, with 39 bases framed from the first base. In the germline V gene, CDR1 corresponds to SGDLS and CDR2 to YYNGEE. The library relied on PCR. The sequencer listed for this sample is Illumina HiSeq 2500. Unique molecular identifiers were incorporated into TCR beta cDNA libraries to reduce PCR and sequencing biases. Roughly 0.5 million cDNA molecules were obtained per 1 to 10 million input T cells, so each molecule approximated one T cell. The patient libraries were prepared and sequenced with the same protocol used for the earlier healthy control dataset. Samples belonging to the same batch were prepared together, multiplexed and sequenced on a shared HiSeq lane. The study's own analysis went as follows. Raw barcoded reads were processed with MIGEC, and single-read molecular identifier groups were discarded before consensus assembly and CDR3 extraction. Clonotype tables were post-analysed with VDJtools, normalizing diversity by down-sampling all datasets to the smallest sample size. Repertoire overlap clustering matched CDR3 amino acid but not nucleotide sequences to correct batch-related cross-sample contamination. TCRdb took the public reads, trimmed them with fastp at Q25, ran MiXCR for clone calling and kept in-frame beta chains. Each entry is one CDR3 protein sequence, shown with its most common DNA and genes. What appears here as the V and J calls and clone size reflects TCRdb's work, not the paper's. The sample data list about 760,000 distinct CDR3 sequences, and around 27% of these were observed just once. Together, the top ten hold roughly 0.54% of the sample.

TCR beta repertoires were profiled from peripheral blood of more than ten young patients with multiple sclerosis to demonstrate the VDJtools post-analysis software. The patients with multiple sclerosis were children and adolescents between roughly 6 and 17 years of age. Material: blood. This chain joins TRBV9 to TRBJ2-4, with the D call perhaps TRBD1 or TRBD2, each one matching 5 bases. The closer fit of TRBJ2-5 to the DNA end suggests the J call may be wrong. The sequence came from a girl between 10 and 17 years old with multiple sclerosis. The CDR3 reads CASKRGDQETQYF. The sequenced DNA: TGTGCCAGCAAAAGAGGGGACCAAGAGACCCAGTACTTC.